This T cell receptor beta chain came from a study of shared clonotypes between healthy human individuals. Trimming removed 0 bases at V and 3 bases at J, with 12 bases between. Germline values: CDR1 MNHEY, CDR2 SVGAGI. This CDR3 is 15 amino acids long. Study outcomes and limitations: Four donors had 4% to 5% of their naive CD4 clonotypes in common.

This clone was found once. Antigen unknown. Using immunoSEQ multiplex PCR, the repertoire was profiled, and TCRdb retains in-frame clones only, with some absent. The repertoire holds around 79,000 clones, under 65% seen once, with about half in the top ten. The receptor comes from a man aged 25-45 years in good health. This sequence joins TRBV6-5 and TRBJ2-7; D is perhaps TRBD1 (6 bases). Sequenced sample: memory CD8+ T cells sorted from blood. The subset here: CD45RO+ cells pooled with CCR7-negative TemRA cells. In DNA form, the CDR3 reads TGTGCCAGCAGTTACTCTCCACAGGGCGGCTACGAGCAGTACTTC. This encodes CASSYSPQGGYEQYF.